These 12 T cell receptor beta chains originate from one sample sequenced in a study of blood T cells in healthy people across ages. A second about 6 to 12 cycle PCR used barcoded and J-beta primers. TCRdb redid the calling of the 5' RACE reads with MiXCR, one entry per CDR3 protein. The sample has more than 800,000 distinct CDR3 sequences, around 45% seen once. Sequenced input: blood. Source of these receptors: a woman aged 55-69 years in good health.

The chain uses TRBV29-1 and TRBJ1-1; D not certain. The CDR3 spans 15 residues. Per the germline V gene, CDR1 is SQVTM and CDR2 is ANQGSEA. V lost 4 bases, J lost 10 bases, and 25 bases lay in between. The chain's CDR3 is CSVVPVAGSLSAAFF. The CDR3 region has the DNA TGCAGCGTTGTCCCAGTGGCCGGGAGCTTAAGTGCAGCTTTCTTT.

The chain has TRBV4-1 and TRBJ2-7; D possibly uses TRBD1 or TRBD2 (5 bases each). The CDR3 contains 14 residues. V was trimmed by 1 base and J by 2 bases, leaving 9 bases between them. Looked up from germline, CDR1 is MGHRA and CDR2 is YSYEKL. For the CDR3, the DNA is TGCGCCAGCAGCCAAGGAGGGGCCACCTACGAGCAGTACTTC. Residues: CASSQGGATYEQYF.

This clonotype appeared a few times. The chain carries TRBV28 and TRBJ2-7; no clear D gene. Per the germline V gene, CDR1 is MDHEN and CDR2 is SYDVKM. This CDR3 comprises 11 residues. CDR3 DNA: TGTGTTTCGGCGGATCCCTACGAGCAGTACTTC. Amino acids: CVSADPYEQYF.

The chain carries TRBV19 and TRBJ1-2; the D gene is possibly TRBD1 (6 bases). Germline V gene data show CDR1 as LNHDA and CDR2 as SQIVND (reference sequence). Trimming removed 5 bases at V and 0 bases at J, with 19 bases between. The length of the CDR3 is 17 residues. CDR3 bases: TGTGCCAGTAGTTTACAACAGGGTTCGTGGACTAACTATGGCTACACCTTC. Residues: CASSLQQGSWTNYGYTF.

This chain uses TRBV29-1 with TRBJ2-7; no definite D call. The CDR3 totals 12 residues. Germline V CDR1 and CDR2: SQVTM, ANQGSEA. Trimming pared 8 bases from V and 2 bases from J, leaving 13 bases between. The CDR3, as DNA: TGCAGCCCGCGCCGAGACACCTACGAGCAGTACTTC. Translating gives CSPRRDTYEQYF.

This clonotype was counted a few times. The chain is built from TRBV3-1 and TRBJ2-7; 8 bases are a match to TRBD1. The length of the CDR3 is 16 residues. Per the germline V gene, CDR1 is LGHDT and CDR2 is YNNKEL (reference sequence). Trimming at V came to 0 bases and at J to 2 bases, leaving 6 bases not matched to a gene. The chain's CDR3 is CASSQEDRGPPYEQYF. CDR3 nucleotides: TGTGCCAGCAGCCAAGAAGACAGGGGCCCCCCCTACGAGCAGTACTTC.

The table lists this clonotype with many counts. An end of the junction differs from the germline gene, which may be a read error. V gene TRBV28 combines with J gene TRBJ2-3; D ambiguous. The CDR3 runs 12 residues. Germline V gene lookup returns CDR1 MDHEN and CDR2 SYDVKM. CDR3 protein: CASSLYTDTQYF. For the CDR3, the DNA is TGCGCCAGCAGCCTCTACACAGATACGCAGTATTTT.

The J gene is TRBJ1-4, the V gene TRBV12-3 or TRBV12-4; tentatively, D is TRBD1 (5 bases). V lost 4 bases, J lost 8 bases, and 20 bases lay in between. This CDR3 region has 16 residues. The DNA of the CDR3 is TGTGCCAGCAGTTCCCAAAATCCAGGGTACGGGGAAAAACTGTTTTTT. Translated: CASSSQNPGYGEKLFF.

The CDR3 coding sequence is TGTGCCTGGAGTGCCAAAAGGGGGGATGGCTACACCTTC. This gives the protein CAWSAKRGDGYTF. This rearrangement joins TRBV30 to TRBJ1-2; a possible D gene is TRBD1 (6 bases). Germline V gene lookup returns CDR1 GTSNPN and CDR2 SVGIG (reference sequence). Deletions cut 1 base from V and 6 bases from J, with 12 bases between. CDR3 length: 13 residues.

Notes on this clonotype: At one end, the junction sequence differs from germline, possibly due to a read error. The J gene is TRBJ2-3, the V gene TRBV5-1; D unresolved. CDR3 length: 15 amino acids. Germline CDR1 and CDR2: SGHRS and YFSETQ. CDR3 protein: CASSLVAPSTDTQYF. In nucleotides, the CDR3 is TGTGCCAGCAGTTTAGTAGCACCTAGCACAGATACGCAGTATTTT.

The rearrangement links TRBV7-2 to TRBJ2-1; D possibly corresponds to TRBD1 (5 bases). The CDR3 runs to 13 residues. Per germline, CDR1 SGHTA and CDR2 FQGNSA. With 5 bases removed from V and 5 bases from J, the gap between germline ends came to 10 bases. In nucleotides, the CDR3 is TGTGCCAGCAGCGTAGTCAGGGACAATGAGCAGTTCTTC. Protein: CASSVVRDNEQFF.

The chain couples TRBV12-5 to TRBJ1-2; 7 bases match TRBD1. Germline CDR1 and CDR2: LGHNT and FRNRAP. The CDR3 length is 15 residues. V lost 5 bases to trimming and J lost 8 bases; unmatched junction nucleotides: 14. CDR3 sequence reads: CASGPGSGGGRGYTF. CDR3 coding DNA: TGTGCTAGTGGTCCCGGTAGTGGAGGGGGCCGGGGCTACACCTTC.